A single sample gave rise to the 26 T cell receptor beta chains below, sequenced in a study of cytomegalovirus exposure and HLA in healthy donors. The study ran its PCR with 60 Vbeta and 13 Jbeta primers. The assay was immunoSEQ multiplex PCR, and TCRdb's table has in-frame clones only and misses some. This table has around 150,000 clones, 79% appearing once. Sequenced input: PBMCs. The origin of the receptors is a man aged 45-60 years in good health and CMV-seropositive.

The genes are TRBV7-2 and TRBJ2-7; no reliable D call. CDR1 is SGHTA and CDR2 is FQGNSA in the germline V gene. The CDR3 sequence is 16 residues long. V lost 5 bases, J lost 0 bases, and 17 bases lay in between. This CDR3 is CASSPRVSGLSYEQYF. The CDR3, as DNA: TGTGCCAGCAGCCCCCGTGTGTCTGGGCTCTCCTACGAGCAGTACTTC.

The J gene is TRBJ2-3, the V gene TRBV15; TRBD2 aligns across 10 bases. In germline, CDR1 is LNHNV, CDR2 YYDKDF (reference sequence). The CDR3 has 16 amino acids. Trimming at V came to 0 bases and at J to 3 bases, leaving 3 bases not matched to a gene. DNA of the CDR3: TGTGCCACCAGCAGAGATGGGACTAGCGTTACAGATACGCAGTATTTT. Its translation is CATSRDGTSVTDTQYF.

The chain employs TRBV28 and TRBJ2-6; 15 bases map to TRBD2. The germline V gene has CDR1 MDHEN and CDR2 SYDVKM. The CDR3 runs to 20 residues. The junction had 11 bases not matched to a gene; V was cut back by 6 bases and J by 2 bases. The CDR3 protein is CASSRTLGTSGRTGANVLTF. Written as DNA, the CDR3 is TGTGCCAGCAGCCGCACGCTCGGGACTAGCGGGAGGACTGGGGCCAACGTCCTGACTTTC.

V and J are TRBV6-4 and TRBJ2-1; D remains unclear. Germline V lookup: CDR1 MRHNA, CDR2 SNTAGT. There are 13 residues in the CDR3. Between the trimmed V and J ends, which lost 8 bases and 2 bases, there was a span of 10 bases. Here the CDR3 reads CASRSEAYNEQFF. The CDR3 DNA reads TGTGCCAGCCGAAGTGAGGCCTACAATGAGCAGTTCTTC.

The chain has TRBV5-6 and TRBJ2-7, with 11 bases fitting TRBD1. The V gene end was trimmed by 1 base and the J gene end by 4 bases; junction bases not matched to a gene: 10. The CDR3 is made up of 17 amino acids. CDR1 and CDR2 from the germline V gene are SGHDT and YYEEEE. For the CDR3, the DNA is TGTGCCAGCAGCTTGATGACGGGGACAGGGGGGACTTACGAGCAGTACTTC. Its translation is CASSLMTGTGGTYEQYF.

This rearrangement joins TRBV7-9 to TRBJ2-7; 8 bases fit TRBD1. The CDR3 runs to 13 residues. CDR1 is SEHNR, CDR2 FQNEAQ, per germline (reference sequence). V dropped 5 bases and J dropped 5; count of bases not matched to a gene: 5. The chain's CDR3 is CASSPGGAHEQYF. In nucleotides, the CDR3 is TGTGCCAGCAGCCCAGGGGGCGCCCACGAGCAGTACTTC.

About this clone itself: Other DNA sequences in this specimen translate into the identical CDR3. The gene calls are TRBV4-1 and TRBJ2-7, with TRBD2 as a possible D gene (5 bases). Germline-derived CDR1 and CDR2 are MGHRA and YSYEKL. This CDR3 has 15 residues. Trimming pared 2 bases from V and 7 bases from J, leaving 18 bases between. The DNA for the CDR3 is TGCGCCAGCAGCCAACTCCCTGGACTGGTGAAAGAGCAGTACTTC. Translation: CASSQLPGLVKEQYF.

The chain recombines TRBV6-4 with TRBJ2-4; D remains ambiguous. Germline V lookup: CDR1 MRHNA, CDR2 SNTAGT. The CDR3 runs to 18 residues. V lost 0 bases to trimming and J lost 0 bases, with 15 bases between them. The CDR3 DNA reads TGTGCCAGCAGTGACTCCCAAAACCTGAGAATAGCCAAAAACATTCAGTACTTC. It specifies CASSDSQNLRIAKNIQYF.

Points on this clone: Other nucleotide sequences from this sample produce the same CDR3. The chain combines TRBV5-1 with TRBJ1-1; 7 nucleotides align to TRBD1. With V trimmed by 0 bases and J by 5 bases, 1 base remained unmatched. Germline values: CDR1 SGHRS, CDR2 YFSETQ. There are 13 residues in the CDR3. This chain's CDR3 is CASSLDRGTEAFF. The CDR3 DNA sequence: TGCGCCAGCAGCTTGGACAGGGGAACTGAAGCTTTCTTT.

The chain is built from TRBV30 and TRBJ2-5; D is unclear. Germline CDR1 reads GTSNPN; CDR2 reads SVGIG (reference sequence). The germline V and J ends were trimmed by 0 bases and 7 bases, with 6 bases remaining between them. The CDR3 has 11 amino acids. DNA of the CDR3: TGTGCCTGGAGTGTATCCGGGACCCAGTACTTC. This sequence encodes CAWSVSGTQYF.

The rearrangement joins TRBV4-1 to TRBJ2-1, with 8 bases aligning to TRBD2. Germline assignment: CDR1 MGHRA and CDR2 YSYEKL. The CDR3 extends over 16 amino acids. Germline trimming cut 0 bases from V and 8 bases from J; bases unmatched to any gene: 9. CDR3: CASSQDRAGVPHEQFF. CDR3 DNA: TGCGCCAGCAGCCAAGATAGAGCGGGAGTTCCCCATGAGCAGTTCTTC.

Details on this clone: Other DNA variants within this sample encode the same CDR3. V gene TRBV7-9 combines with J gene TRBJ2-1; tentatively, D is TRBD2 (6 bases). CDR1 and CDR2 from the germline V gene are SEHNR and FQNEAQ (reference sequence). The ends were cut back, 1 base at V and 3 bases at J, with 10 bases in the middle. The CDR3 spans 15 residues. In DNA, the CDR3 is TGTGCCAGCAGCTTAGAAGCGGGCCACTACAATGAGCAGTTCTTC. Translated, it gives CASSLEAGHYNEQFF.

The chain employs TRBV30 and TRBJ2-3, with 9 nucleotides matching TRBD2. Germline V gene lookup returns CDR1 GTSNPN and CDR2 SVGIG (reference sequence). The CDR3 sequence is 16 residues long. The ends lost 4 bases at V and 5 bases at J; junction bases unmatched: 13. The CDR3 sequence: CAWTPERGEGRDTQYF. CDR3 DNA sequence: TGTGCCTGGACCCCGGAGCGGGGGGAGGGCAGAGATACGCAGTATTTT.

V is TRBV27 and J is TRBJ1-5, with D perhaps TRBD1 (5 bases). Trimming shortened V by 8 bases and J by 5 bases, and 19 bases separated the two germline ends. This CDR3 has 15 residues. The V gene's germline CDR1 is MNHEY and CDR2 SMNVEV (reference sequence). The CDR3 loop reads CASGLDRGTYQPQHF. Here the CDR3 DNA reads TGTGCCAGCGGACTGGATCGGGGGACGTATCAGCCCCAGCATTTT.

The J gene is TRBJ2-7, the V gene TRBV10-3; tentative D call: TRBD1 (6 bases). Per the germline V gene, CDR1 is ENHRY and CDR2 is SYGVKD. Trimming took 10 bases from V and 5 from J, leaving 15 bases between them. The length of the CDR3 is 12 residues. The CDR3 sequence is CATRDMGNEQYF. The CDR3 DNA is TGTGCCACCCGGGACATGGGAAACGAGCAGTACTTC.

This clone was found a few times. The chain's CDR3 is CASSLVAAGTEAFF. For the CDR3, the DNA is TGCGCCAGCAGCTTGGTCGCGGCCGGGACTGAAGCTTTCTTT. The chain uses TRBV5-1 and TRBJ1-1; D is unresolved. Germline V CDR1 and CDR2: SGHRS, YFSETQ. This CDR3 region has 14 residues. V lost 0 bases and J 5 bases, leaving 11 bases between the germline ends.

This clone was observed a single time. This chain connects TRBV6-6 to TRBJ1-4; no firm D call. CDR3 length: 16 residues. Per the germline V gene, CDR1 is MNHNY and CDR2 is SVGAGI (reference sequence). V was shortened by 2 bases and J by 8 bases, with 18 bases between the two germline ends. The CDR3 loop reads CASSYRRENGGEKLFF. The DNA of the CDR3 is TGTGCCAGCAGTTACCGCCGGGAAAACGGAGGGGAAAAACTGTTTTTT.

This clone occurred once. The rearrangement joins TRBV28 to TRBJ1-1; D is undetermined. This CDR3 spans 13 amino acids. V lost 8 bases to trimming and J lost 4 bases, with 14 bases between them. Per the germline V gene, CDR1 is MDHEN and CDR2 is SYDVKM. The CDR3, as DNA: TGTGCCAGCGTACGAACTGGGCCCACTGAAGCTTTCTTT. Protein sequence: CASVRTGPTEAFF.

For the CDR3, the DNA is TGTGCCAGCCGGCAGGCGCCTTGGGAAAAACTGTTTTTT. Translating it yields CASRQAPWEKLFF. V is TRBV28 and J is TRBJ1-4; D is unresolved. The CDR3 runs 13 residues. V lost 8 bases and J lost 8, with 15 bases in between. Germline assignment: CDR1 MDHEN and CDR2 SYDVKM.

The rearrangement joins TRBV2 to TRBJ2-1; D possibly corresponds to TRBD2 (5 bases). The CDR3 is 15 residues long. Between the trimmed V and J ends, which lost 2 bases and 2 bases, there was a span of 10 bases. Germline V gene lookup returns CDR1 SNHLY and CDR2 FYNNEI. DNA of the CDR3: TGTGCCAGCAGTGAACACGGCGGGCCCTACAATGAGCAGTTCTTC. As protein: CASSEHGGPYNEQFF.

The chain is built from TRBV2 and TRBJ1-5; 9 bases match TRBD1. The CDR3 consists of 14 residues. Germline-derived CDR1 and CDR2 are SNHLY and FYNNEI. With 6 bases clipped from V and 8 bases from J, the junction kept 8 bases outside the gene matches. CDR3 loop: CASSADRGGEPQHF. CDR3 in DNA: TGTGCCAGCAGCGCGGACAGGGGAGGAGAGCCCCAGCATTTT.

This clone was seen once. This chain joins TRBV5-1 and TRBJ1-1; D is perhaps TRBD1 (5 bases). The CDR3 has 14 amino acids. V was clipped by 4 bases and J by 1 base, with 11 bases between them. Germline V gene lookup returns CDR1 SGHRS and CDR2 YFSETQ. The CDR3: CASSQDRTNTEAFF. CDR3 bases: TGCGCCAGCAGCCAAGACAGAACGAACACTGAAGCTTTCTTT.

As DNA, the CDR3 is TGTGCCAGCAGTTACTCGGGGGCCCAGCCCCAGCATTTT. It encodes CASSYSGAQPQHF. The rearrangement joins TRBV6-6 to TRBJ1-5; a possible D gene is TRBD1 (6 bases). V shed 0 bases and J shed 7 bases, with 7 bases lying between them. Germline V gene data show CDR1 as MNHNY and CDR2 as SVGAGI (reference sequence). This CDR3 spans 13 amino acids.

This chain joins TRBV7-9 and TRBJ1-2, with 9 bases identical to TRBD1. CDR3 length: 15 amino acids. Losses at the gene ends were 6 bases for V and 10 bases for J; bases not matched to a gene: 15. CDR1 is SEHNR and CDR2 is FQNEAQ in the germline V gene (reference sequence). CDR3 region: CASRQPPRQGGNYTF. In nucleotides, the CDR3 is TGTGCCAGCAGACAGCCACCCCGACAGGGGGGGAACTACACCTTC. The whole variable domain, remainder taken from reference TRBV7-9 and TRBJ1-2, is DTGVSQNPRHKITKRGQNVTFRCDPISEHNRLYWYRQTLGQGPEFLTYFQNEAQLEKSRLLSDRFSAERPKGSFSTLEIQRTEQGDSAMYLCASRQPPRQGGNYTFGSGTRLTVV.

CDR3 in DNA: TGTGCCAGCAGTTTGGGCAGGGCCTACGAGCAGTACTTC. Its protein is CASSLGRAYEQYF. The V and J genes are TRBV28 and TRBJ2-7; D may be TRBD1 (5 bases). Germline-derived CDR1 and CDR2 are MDHEN and SYDVKM. This CDR3 spans 13 amino acids. The V end lost 3 bases, the J end lost 2 bases, and 8 bases lay between the germline ends.

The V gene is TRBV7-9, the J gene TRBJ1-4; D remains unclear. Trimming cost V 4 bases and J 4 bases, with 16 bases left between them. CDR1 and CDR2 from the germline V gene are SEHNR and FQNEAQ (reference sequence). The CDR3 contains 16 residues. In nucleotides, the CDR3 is TGTGCCAGCAGCTCCGGTGGTTTGCAAGTTAATGAAAAACTGTTTTTT. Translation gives CASSSGGLQVNEKLFF.